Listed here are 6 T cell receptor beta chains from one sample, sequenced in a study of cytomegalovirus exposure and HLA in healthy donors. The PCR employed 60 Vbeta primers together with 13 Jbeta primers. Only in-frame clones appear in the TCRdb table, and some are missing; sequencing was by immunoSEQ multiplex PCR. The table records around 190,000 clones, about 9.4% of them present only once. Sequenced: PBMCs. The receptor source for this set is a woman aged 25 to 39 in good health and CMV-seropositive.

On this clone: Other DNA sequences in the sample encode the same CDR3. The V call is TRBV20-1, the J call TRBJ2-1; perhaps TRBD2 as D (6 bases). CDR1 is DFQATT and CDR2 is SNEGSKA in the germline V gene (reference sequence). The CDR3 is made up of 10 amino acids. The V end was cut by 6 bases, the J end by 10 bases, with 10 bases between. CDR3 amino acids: CSASREEQFF. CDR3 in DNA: TGCAGTGCCTCTCGGGAGGAGCAGTTCTTC.

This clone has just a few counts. For the CDR3, the DNA is TGTGCCAGCAGTGAAGGGACAGGCTTTCTCTACGAGCAGTACTTC. Translating gives CASSEGTGFLYEQYF. The chain uses TRBV6-1 and TRBJ2-5, with 7 bases matching TRBD1. The J call is doubtful: the DNA matches TRBJ2-7 better. CDR3 length: 15 residues. Germline lookup yields CDR1 MNHNS and CDR2 SASEGT.

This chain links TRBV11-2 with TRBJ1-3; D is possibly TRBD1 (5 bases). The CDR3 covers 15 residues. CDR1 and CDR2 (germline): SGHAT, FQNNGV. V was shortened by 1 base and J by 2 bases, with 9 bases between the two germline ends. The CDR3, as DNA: TGTGCCAGCAGCTTAGTGGGCAGGGCTGGAAACACCATATATTTT. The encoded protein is CASSLVGRAGNTIYF. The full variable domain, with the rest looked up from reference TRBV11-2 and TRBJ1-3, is EAGVAQSPRYKIIEKRQSVAFWCNPISGHATLYWYQQILGQGPKLLIQFQNNGVVDDSQLPKDRFSAERLKGVDSTLKIQPAKLEDSAVYLCASSLVGRAGNTIYFGEGSWLTVV.

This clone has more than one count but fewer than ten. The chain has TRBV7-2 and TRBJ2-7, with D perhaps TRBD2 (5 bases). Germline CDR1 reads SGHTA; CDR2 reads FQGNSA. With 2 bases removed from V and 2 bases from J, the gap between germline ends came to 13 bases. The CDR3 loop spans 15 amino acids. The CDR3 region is CASSLKADSPYEQYF. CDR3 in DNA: TGTGCCAGCAGCTTAAAGGCGGACTCCCCCTACGAGCAGTACTTC.

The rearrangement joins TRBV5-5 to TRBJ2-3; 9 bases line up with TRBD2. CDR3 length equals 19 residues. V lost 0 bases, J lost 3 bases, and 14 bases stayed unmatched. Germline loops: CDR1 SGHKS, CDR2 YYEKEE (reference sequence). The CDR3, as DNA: TGTGCCAGCAGCTTGGGGCGGAGAGCGGGAGGCCCAATAACAGATACGCAGTATTTT. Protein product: CASSLGRRAGGPITDTQYF. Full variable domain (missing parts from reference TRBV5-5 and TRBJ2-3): DAGVTQSPTHLIKTRGQQVTLRCSPISGHKSVSWYQQVLGQGPQFIFQYYEKEERGRGNFPDRFSARQFPNYSSELNVNALLLGDSALYLCASSLGRRAGGPITDTQYFGPGTRLTVL.

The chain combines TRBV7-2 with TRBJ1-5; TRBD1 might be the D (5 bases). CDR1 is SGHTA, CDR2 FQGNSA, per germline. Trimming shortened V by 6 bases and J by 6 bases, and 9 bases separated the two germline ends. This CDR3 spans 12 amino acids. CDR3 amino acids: CASSIDSQPQHF. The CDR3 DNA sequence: TGTGCCAGCAGTATCGACAGTCAGCCCCAGCATTTT.